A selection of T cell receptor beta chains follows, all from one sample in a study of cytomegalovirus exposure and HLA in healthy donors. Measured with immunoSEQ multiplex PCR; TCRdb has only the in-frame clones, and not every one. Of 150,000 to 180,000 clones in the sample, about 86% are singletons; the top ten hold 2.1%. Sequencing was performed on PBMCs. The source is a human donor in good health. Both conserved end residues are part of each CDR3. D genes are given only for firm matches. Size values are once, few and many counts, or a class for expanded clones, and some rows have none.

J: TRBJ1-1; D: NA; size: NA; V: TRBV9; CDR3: CAAHRVLNTEAFF; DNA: TGTGCCGCTCACCGGGTCTTGAACACTGAAGCTTTCTTT
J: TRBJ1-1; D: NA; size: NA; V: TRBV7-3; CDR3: CASSQEGWDTEAFF; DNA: TGTGCCAGCAGCCAGGAGGGGTGGGACACTGAAGCTTTCTTT
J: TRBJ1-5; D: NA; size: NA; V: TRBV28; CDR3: CASSQNQPQHF; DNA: TGTGCCAGCAGCCAAAATCAGCCCCAGCATTTT
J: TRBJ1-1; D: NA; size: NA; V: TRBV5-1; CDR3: CASSSGDGSTEAFF; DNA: TGCGCCAGCAGCTCGGGGGACGGCTCTACTGAAGCTTTCTTT
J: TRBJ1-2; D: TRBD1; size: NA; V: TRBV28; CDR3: CASSLIIPGQRNGYTF; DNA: TGTGCCAGCAGTTTGATTATTCCGGGACAGAGGAATGGCTACACCTTC
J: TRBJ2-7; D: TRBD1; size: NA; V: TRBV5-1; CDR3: CASSWDSYEQYF; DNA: TGCGCCAGCAGCTGGGACAGCTACGAGCAGTACTTC
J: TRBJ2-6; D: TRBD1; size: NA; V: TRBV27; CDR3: CASSSWDREGDGANVLTF; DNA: TGTGCCAGCAGTTCATGGGACAGGGAAGGGGACGGGGCCAACGTCCTGACTTTC
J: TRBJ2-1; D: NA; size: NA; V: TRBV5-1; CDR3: CASSPRSRRTNNEQFF; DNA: TGCGCCAGCAGCCCTCGGAGCCGGAGAACAAACAATGAGCAGTTCTTC
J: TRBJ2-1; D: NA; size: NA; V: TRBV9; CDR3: CASSVRGDPNLNEQFF; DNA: TGTGCCAGCAGCGTACGGGGAGACCCTAACCTAAATGAGCAGTTCTTC
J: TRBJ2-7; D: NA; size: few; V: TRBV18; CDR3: CASSLEGEQYF; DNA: TGTGCCAGCTCACTTGAGGGAGAGCAGTACTTC